This passage covers 26 T cell receptor beta chains from one sample sequenced in a study of T cell clones after liver transplantation. Profiled with immunoSEQ multiplex PCR; TCRdb holds only in-frame clones, not every one. The data contain 40,000 to 65,000 clones, 70% to 85% of them seen just once; the ten biggest clones take up around 8.7%. The sample consisted of CD4+ T cells from blood, taken before liver transplant. These receptors were taken from a human donor who received a liver transplant.

The gene calls are TRBV7-3 and TRBJ2-1, with no clear D. From germline, CDR1 is SGHTA and CDR2 FQGTGA. The CDR3 is 15 amino acids. Trimming pared 5 bases from V and 0 bases from J, leaving 11 bases between. This chain's CDR3 is CASSRDPSSYNEQFF. CDR3 nucleotides: TGTGCCAGCAGCCGAGATCCGAGCTCCTACAATGAGCAGTTCTTC.

The chain couples TRBV7-2 to TRBJ2-5; perhaps TRBD1 as D (7 bases). Germline V gives CDR1 SGHTA, CDR2 FQGNSA. The germline V and J ends were trimmed by 2 bases and 5 bases, with 12 bases remaining between them. The CDR3 has 14 amino acids. This CDR3 is CASSLLQGRETQYF. The CDR3 DNA sequence: TGTGCCAGCAGCTTATTACAGGGGAGGGAGACCCAGTACTTC.

The rearrangement joins TRBV29-1 to TRBJ1-4; D gene ambiguous. The CDR3 is made up of 12 amino acids. Germline loops: CDR1 SQVTM, CDR2 ANQGSEA. Trimming shortened V by 4 bases and J by 3 bases, and 6 bases separated the two germline ends. The CDR3 nucleotides are TGCAGCGTTGCCCGGGCTAATGAAAAACTGTTTTTT. The encoded protein is CSVARANEKLFF.

The CDR3 DNA is TGTGCCAGCAGTGCCCCCTTTAGCGGGAGCGGGTCCTACGAGCAGTACTTC. Translating gives CASSAPFSGSGSYEQYF. The chain links TRBV2 to TRBJ2-7; the match to TRBD2 covers 9 bases. The germline V gene encodes CDR1 SNHLY and CDR2 FYNNEI. The CDR3 consists of 17 residues. V lost 4 bases, J lost 1 base, and 11 bases stayed unmatched.

This clone came up once. The chain recombines TRBV19 with TRBJ1-5; D ambiguous. There are 13 residues in the CDR3. V lost 4 bases and J 4 bases, leaving 8 bases between the germline ends. The V gene's germline CDR1 is LNHDA and CDR2 SQIVND (reference sequence). The CDR3 spells CASSTQANQPQHF. In DNA form, the CDR3 reads TGTGCCAGTAGTACGCAAGCGAATCAGCCCCAGCATTTT.

The V and J genes are TRBV5-1 and TRBJ1-4, with D perhaps TRBD1 (6 bases). The V gene lost 3 bases and the J gene lost 1 base, with 10 bases spanning the gap. Germline V gene lookup returns CDR1 SGHRS and CDR2 YFSETQ. The CDR3 totals 15 residues. As DNA, the CDR3 is TGCGCCAGCAGCTCGGGGGGGCTAACTAATGAAAAACTGTTTTTT. Translation gives CASSSGGLTNEKLFF. Full variable domain (outside the CDR3, taken from reference TRBV5-1 and TRBJ1-4): KAGVTQTPRYLIKTRGQQVTLSCSPISGHRSVSWYQQTPGQGLQFLFEYFSETQRNKGNFPGRFSGRQFSNSRSEMNVSTLELGDSALYLCASSSGGLTNEKLFFGSGTQLSVL.

This chain connects TRBV7-3 to TRBJ1-1; D remains unclear. Germline loops: CDR1 SGHTA, CDR2 FQGTGA. The CDR3 spans 13 residues. The ends were cut back, 5 bases at V and 1 base at J, with 8 bases in the middle. Here the CDR3 reads CASSTAANTEAFF. The CDR3 region has the DNA TGTGCCAGCAGCACTGCAGCGAACACTGAAGCTTTCTTT.

The chain is built from TRBV5-1 and TRBJ2-1, with TRBD2 matching over 9 bases. CDR1 and CDR2 (germline): SGHRS, YFSETQ. J gave up 6 bases and V 0 bases, and 22 bases lay outside the gene matches. This CDR3 comprises 21 residues. The CDR3 sequence is CASSLGLAGTQGQIRGNEQFF. The CDR3 coding sequence is TGCGCCAGCAGCTTGGGCCTAGCGGGGACACAAGGGCAGATAAGGGGCAATGAGCAGTTCTTC.

This clone was counted once. The V call is TRBV10-3, the J call TRBJ2-5; TRBD2 is a possible D gene (6 bases). Germline CDR1 reads ENHRY; CDR2 reads SYGVKD. The CDR3 extends over 14 amino acids. Trimming left V 2 bases short and J 1 base short, with 8 bases between. The CDR3 DNA is TGTGCCATCAGTGAGGCGGGGTCCCAAGAGACCCAGTACTTC. Residues: CAISEAGSQETQYF.

The J gene is TRBJ1-2, the V gene TRBV6-1; D is undetermined. V lost 5 bases and J 8 bases, leaving 18 bases between the germline ends. This CDR3 has 14 residues. CDR1 is MNHNS, CDR2 SASEGT, per germline. CDR3 loop: CASSSEGNYRGYTF. DNA of the CDR3: TGTGCCAGCAGTTCAGAGGGAAACTATCGCGGCTACACCTTC.

The genes are TRBV7-3 and TRBJ2-1, with 7 bases identical to TRBD1. This CDR3 spans 13 amino acids. After removal of 5 bases from V and 7 bases from J, the junction contained 5 bases not matched to a gene. Germline V gene data show CDR1 as SGHTA and CDR2 as FQGTGA. The DNA for the CDR3 is TGTGCCAGCAGCGTACAGGGGCGGAATGAGCAGTTCTTC. Encoded protein: CASSVQGRNEQFF.

The chain is built from TRBV11-1 and TRBJ1-5; a possible D gene is TRBD1 (6 bases). CDR3 length equals 16 residues. With 8 bases removed from V and 9 bases from J, the gap between germline ends came to 26 bases. Germline V gives CDR1 SGHAT, CDR2 FQDESV (reference sequence). The CDR3 loop is CASDSPTRTALTPQHF. DNA of the CDR3: TGTGCCAGCGATTCCCCCACCCGGACAGCCCTTACGCCCCAGCATTTT.

V is TRBV5-6 and J is TRBJ1-5; perhaps TRBD1 as D (5 bases). Germline V gives CDR1 SGHDT, CDR2 YYEEEE. Trimming took 4 bases from V and 5 from J, leaving 16 bases between them. This CDR3 has 15 amino acids. The CDR3 DNA sequence: TGTGCCAGCAGCCGACAGATCTTAGTAGATCAGCCCCAGCATTTT. This translates into CASSRQILVDQPQHF.

The rearrangement uses TRBV6-6 and TRBJ2-2; TRBD2 agrees at 9 bases. CDR1 and CDR2 from the germline V gene are MNHNY and SVGAGI (reference sequence). The CDR3 has 15 amino acids. V shed 8 bases and J 2 bases; nucleotides not matched to a gene: 6. This chain's CDR3 is CASGMGLANTGELFF. Here the CDR3 DNA reads TGTGCCAGCGGAATGGGACTAGCTAACACCGGGGAGCTGTTTTTT.

The chain is built from TRBV19 and TRBJ1-2; TRBD1 is a possible D gene (5 bases). This CDR3 region has 17 residues. V lost 1 base to trimming and J lost 8 bases, with 23 bases between them. Germline lookup yields CDR1 LNHDA and CDR2 SQIVND (reference sequence). This CDR3 reads CASSIARTGTRIAGYTF. The CDR3 bases are TGTGCCAGTAGTATAGCCAGGACCGGGACCCGAATAGCCGGCTACACCTTC.

The CDR3 bases are TGCAGTGCCCATCCGGGCACTGAAGCTTTCTTT. This codes for CSAHPGTEAFF. V and J are TRBV20-1 and TRBJ1-1; D gene uncertain. V dropped 6 bases and J dropped 4 bases, with 9 bases sitting between them. There are 11 residues in the CDR3. Germline CDR1 is DFQATT and CDR2 is SNEGSKA (reference sequence).

V gene TRBV15 combines with J gene TRBJ2-3; no clear D. Trimming removed 5 bases from V and 7 bases from J, with 13 bases in between. Per germline, CDR1 LNHNV and CDR2 YYDKDF (reference sequence). The CDR3 has 13 amino acids. The CDR3 here is CATSAYTENTQYF. The CDR3 region has the DNA TGTGCCACCAGCGCCTACACAGAAAATACGCAGTATTTT.

The chain is built from TRBV2 and TRBJ1-1; no reliable D call. The CDR3 spans 12 residues. Germline V CDR1 and CDR2: SNHLY, FYNNEI. The ends were cut back, 4 bases at V and 4 bases at J, with 7 bases in the middle. The CDR3 reads CASSVSGTEAFF. CDR3 coding DNA: TGTGCCAGCAGTGTATCTGGCACTGAAGCTTTCTTT.

V gene TRBV6-1 combines with J gene TRBJ1-1; D is undetermined. The germline V gene has CDR1 MNHNS and CDR2 SASEGT. The V end was cut by 5 bases, the J end by 5 bases, with 12 bases between. There are 13 residues in the CDR3. In DNA, the CDR3 is TGTGCCAGCAGTCTGGCGGACGGGACTGAAGCTTTCTTT. Translation gives CASSLADGTEAFF.

The CDR3, as DNA: TGTGCCAGCAGCTTAATTCAGGGAACACCCCTCCACTTT. This translates into CASSLIQGTPLHF. This sequence joins TRBV7-3 and TRBJ1-6; tentative D call: TRBD1 (5 bases). This CDR3 is built from 13 residues. V was shortened by 1 base and J by 11 bases, with 9 bases between the two germline ends. Per the germline V gene, CDR1 is SGHTA and CDR2 is FQGTGA. Full variable domain (remainder filled in from reference TRBV7-3 and TRBJ1-6): GAGVSQTPSNKVTEKGKYVELRCDPISGHTALYWYRQSLGQGPEFLIYFQGTGAADDSGLPNDRFFAVRPEGSVSTLKIQRTERGDSAVYLCASSLIQGTPLHFGNGTRLTVT.

The chain uses TRBV30 and TRBJ2-7; 11 bases agree with TRBD2. The CDR3 is 13 amino acids. Per germline, CDR1 GTSNPN and CDR2 SVGIG (reference sequence). With 3 bases clipped from V and 9 bases from J, the junction kept 7 bases outside the gene matches. The CDR3 coding sequence is TGTGCCTGGAGGGTAGCGGGAGGGCCAAGGCAGTACTTC. Amino acids: CAWRVAGGPRQYF.

By share, this clone ranks as medium-sized (0.01 to 0.1%). The junction shows a germline mismatch at one end, possibly a read error. The chain is built from TRBV5-6 and TRBJ2-5; D tentatively reads TRBD1 or TRBD2 (5 bases each). CDR3 length: 13 residues. Germline CDR1 is SGHDT and CDR2 is YYEEEE. The CDR3: CASRLRGWESQYF. The CDR3 nucleotides are TGTGCCAGCAGGCTGAGGGGTTGGGAGAGCCAGTACTTC.

V and J are TRBV5-1 and TRBJ2-5; D uncertain. Trimming cost V 0 bases and J 2 bases, with 8 bases left between them. The CDR3 is 14 amino acids. Germline CDR1 reads SGHRS; CDR2 reads YFSETQ. The CDR3 here is CASSLAGQQETQYF. DNA of the CDR3: TGCGCCAGCAGCTTGGCCGGGCAGCAAGAGACCCAGTACTTC.

CDR3 coding DNA: TGTGCCAGCAGCCAGAGGACTAGCGGGGGCTCTTTGACCCAGTACTTC. Residues: CASSQRTSGGSLTQYF. V is TRBV5-4 and J is TRBJ2-5; TRBD2 aligns across 13 bases. Per germline, CDR1 SGHNT and CDR2 YYREEE (reference sequence). V lost 4 bases and J lost 7; bases outside the gene matches: 10. CDR3 size: 16 residues.

This chain joins TRBV28 and TRBJ2-5; D may be TRBD1 (6 bases). The CDR3 is 15 amino acids. Trimming stripped 5 bases from V and 0 bases from J, with 13 bases between. Germline CDR1 MDHEN, CDR2 SYDVKM. CDR3 coding DNA: TGTGCCAGCAGTCTGGACAGCCGCAACCAAGAGACCCAGTACTTC. It specifies CASSLDSRNQETQYF.

The gene calls are TRBV5-4 and TRBJ2-2; perhaps TRBD2 as D (6 bases). The CDR3 contains 16 residues. Germline CDR1 reads SGHNT; CDR2 reads YYREEE (reference sequence). The V end lost 2 bases, the J end lost 2 bases, and 13 bases lay between the germline ends. CDR3 DNA: TGTGCCAGCAGCTTCCTGGACTACCATAACACCGGGGAGCTGTTTTTT. Protein: CASSFLDYHNTGELFF.